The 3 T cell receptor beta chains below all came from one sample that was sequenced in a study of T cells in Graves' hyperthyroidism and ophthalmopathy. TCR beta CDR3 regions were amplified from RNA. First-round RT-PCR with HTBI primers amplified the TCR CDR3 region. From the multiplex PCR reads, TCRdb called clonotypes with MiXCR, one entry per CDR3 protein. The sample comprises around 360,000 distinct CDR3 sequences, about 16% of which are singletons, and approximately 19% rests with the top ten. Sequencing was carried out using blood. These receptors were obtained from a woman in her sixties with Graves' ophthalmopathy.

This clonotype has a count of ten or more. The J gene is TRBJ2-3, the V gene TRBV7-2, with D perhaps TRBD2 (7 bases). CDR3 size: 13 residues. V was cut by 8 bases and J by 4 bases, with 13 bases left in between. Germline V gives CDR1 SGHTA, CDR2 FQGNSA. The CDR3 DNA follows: TGTGCCAGCCATCGAGGGGGGGCAGATACGCAGTATTTT. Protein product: CASHRGGADTQYF.

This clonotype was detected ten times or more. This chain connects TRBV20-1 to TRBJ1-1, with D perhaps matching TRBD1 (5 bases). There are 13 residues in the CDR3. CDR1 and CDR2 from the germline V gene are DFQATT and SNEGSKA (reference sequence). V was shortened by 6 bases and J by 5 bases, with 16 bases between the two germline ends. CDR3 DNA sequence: TGCAGTGCCTTGGACGGGCGGGGGACTGAAGCTTTCTTT. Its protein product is CSALDGRGTEAFF.

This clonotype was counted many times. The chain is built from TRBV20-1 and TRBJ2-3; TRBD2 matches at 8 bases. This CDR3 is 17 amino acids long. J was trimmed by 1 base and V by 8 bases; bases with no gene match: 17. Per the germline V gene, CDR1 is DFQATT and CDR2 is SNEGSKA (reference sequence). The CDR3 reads CSPSLQSGGAGTDTQYF. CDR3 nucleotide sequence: TGCAGTCCATCCTTACAAAGCGGGGGCGCCGGCACAGATACGCAGTATTTT.